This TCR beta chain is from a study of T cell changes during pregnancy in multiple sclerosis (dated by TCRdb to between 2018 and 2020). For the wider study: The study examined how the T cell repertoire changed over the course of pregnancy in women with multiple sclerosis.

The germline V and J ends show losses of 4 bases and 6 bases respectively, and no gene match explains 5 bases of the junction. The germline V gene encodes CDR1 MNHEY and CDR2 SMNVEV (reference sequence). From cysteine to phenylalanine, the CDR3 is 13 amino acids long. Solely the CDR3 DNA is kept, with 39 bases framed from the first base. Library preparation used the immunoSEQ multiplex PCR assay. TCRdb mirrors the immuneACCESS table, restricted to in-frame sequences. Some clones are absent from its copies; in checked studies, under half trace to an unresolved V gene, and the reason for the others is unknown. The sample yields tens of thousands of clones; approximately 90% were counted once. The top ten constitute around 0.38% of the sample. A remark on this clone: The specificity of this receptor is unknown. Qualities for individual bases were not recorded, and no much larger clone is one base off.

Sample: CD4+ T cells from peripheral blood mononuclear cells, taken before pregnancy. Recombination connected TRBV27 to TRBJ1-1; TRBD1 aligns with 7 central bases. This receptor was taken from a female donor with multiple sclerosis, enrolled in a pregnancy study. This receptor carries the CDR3 CASSSTGVAEAFF. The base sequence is TGTGCCAGCAGTTCCACAGGGGTCGCTGAAGCTTTCTTT.